Presented here are 15 T cell receptor beta chains from one specimen sequenced in a study of blood T cell repertoires in COVID-19. Sequencing was performed with immunoSEQ multiplex PCR; in TCRdb, only in-frame clones are kept and a portion is missing. The repertoire includes tens of thousands of clones, about 88% of them detected once, and 12% to 15% sits in the top ten. The sample comprised peripheral blood. These TCRs come from a human donor in a cohort sampled during active COVID-19.

This chain links TRBV18 with TRBJ2-3, with TRBD1 matching over 8 bases. This CDR3 has 16 amino acids. The junction had 6 bases not matched to a gene; V was cut back by 3 bases and J by 1 base. In germline, CDR1 is KGHSH, CDR2 LQKENI. CDR3 nucleotides: TGTGCCAGCTCACCCGGACAGGGACGGGGCACAGATACGCAGTATTTT. It encodes CASSPGQGRGTDTQYF.

V and J are TRBV4-1 and TRBJ2-5; D gene ambiguous. Trimming removed 1 base at V and 0 bases at J, with 9 bases between. Germline CDR1 MGHRA, CDR2 YSYEKL. CDR3 size: 15 residues. CDR3 coding DNA: TGCGCCAGCAGCCAAGTTCCAGTAAACCAAGAGACCCAGTACTTC. As protein: CASSQVPVNQETQYF.

The chain has TRBV19 and TRBJ2-2; weak D call: TRBD1 (5 bases). The CDR3 runs 13 residues. The germline gives CDR1 LNHDA, CDR2 SQIVND (reference sequence). Trimming removed 4 bases at V and 7 bases at J, with 10 bases between. As DNA, the CDR3 is TGTGCCAGTAGTACCCAGGGTAGCGGGGAGCTGTTTTTT. Translating gives CASSTQGSGELFF.

The chain carries TRBV9 and TRBJ2-5; TRBD2 matches at 15 bases. Trimming removed 4 bases from V and 0 bases from J; junction bases left unmatched: 7. Germline-derived CDR1 and CDR2 are SGDLS and YYNGEE. CDR3 length: 18 residues. CDR3 sequence (DNA): TGTGCCAGCAGCACTGGGACTAGCGGGGGGTCGTACCAAGAGACCCAGTACTTC. Translating gives CASSTGTSGGSYQETQYF.

The chain recombines TRBV6-5 with TRBJ1-5; TRBD1 matches at 7 bases. The CDR3 loop spans 14 amino acids. CDR1 MNHEY and CDR2 SVGAGI come from the germline V gene. Trimming removed 7 bases from V and 2 bases from J; junction bases left unmatched: 5. For the CDR3, the DNA is TGTGCCAGCAAACAGGGGTCGGGCAATCAGCCCCAGCATTTT. Translating gives CASKQGSGNQPQHF.

This chain joins TRBV6-5 and TRBJ2-5; a weak D match, TRBD1 (8 bases). The ends were cut back, 6 bases at V and 5 bases at J, with 16 bases in the middle. This CDR3 region has 14 residues. Germline CDR1 and CDR2: MNHEY and SVGAGI. The chain's CDR3 is CASRRTGREETQYF. Here the CDR3 DNA reads TGTGCCAGCAGGCGGACAGGGCGGGAGGAGACCCAGTACTTC.

This clone was detected only once. The rearrangement links TRBV5-1 to TRBJ2-1; 8 bases are shared with TRBD1. Trimming took 3 bases from V and 3 from J; bases not matched to a gene: 5. Germline assignment: CDR1 SGHRS and CDR2 YFSETQ. This CDR3 region has 15 residues. The CDR3 loop reads CASSSRTGLYNEQFF. The CDR3 nucleotides are TGCGCCAGCAGCTCGAGGACAGGGCTCTACAATGAGCAGTTCTTC.

This chain uses TRBV9 with TRBJ2-2; D perhaps matches TRBD2 (6 bases). This CDR3 has 16 residues. Between the trimmed V and J ends, which lost 0 bases and 1 base, there was a span of 10 bases. In germline, CDR1 is SGDLS, CDR2 YYNGEE. The CDR3 here is CASSVGTTVNTGELFF. CDR3 nucleotides: TGTGCCAGCAGCGTAGGGACTACCGTGAACACCGGGGAGCTGTTTTTT. The full variable domain, in which reference TRBV9 and TRBJ2-2 provide the parts outside the CDR3, is DSGVTQTPKHLITATGQRVTLRCSPRSGDLSVYWYQQSLDQGLQFLIQYYNGEERAKGNILERFSAQQFPDLHSELNLSSLELGDSALYFCASSVGTTVNTGELFFGEGSRLTVL.

The chain couples TRBV5-5 to TRBJ1-1; D is perhaps TRBD1 (5 bases). Germline CDR1 is SGHKS and CDR2 is YYEKEE (reference sequence). Trimming removed 0 bases from V and 2 bases from J, with 8 bases in between. The CDR3 totals 14 residues. The CDR3: CASSLVGPNTEAFF. In nucleotides, the CDR3 is TGTGCCAGCAGCTTGGTGGGGCCCAACACTGAAGCTTTCTTT.

The chain carries TRBV11-3 and TRBJ2-3; 10 bases are shared with TRBD1. With V trimmed by 4 bases and J by 4 bases, 8 bases remained unmatched. The CDR3 spans 16 residues. Germline V gene lookup returns CDR1 SGHNT and CDR2 YENEEA. The CDR3 sequence: CASSSGQGVDSDTQYF. CDR3 bases: TGTGCCAGCAGCTCCGGACAGGGGGTTGATTCAGATACGCAGTATTTT.

The genes are TRBV4-2 and TRBJ1-1; weak D call: TRBD1 (5 bases). Looked up from germline, CDR1 is LGHNA and CDR2 is YNFKEQ. Trimming stripped 1 base from V and 2 bases from J, with 11 bases between. This CDR3 region has 15 residues. CDR3 protein: CASSQGTGGNTEAFF. DNA of the CDR3: TGTGCCAGCAGCCAAGGGACGGGGGGAAACACTGAAGCTTTCTTT.

This sequence joins TRBV10-3 and TRBJ2-6, with D maybe TRBD2 (6 bases). This CDR3 comprises 18 residues. Trimming pared 0 bases from V and 0 bases from J, leaving 12 bases between. CDR1 and CDR2 (germline): ENHRY, SYGVKD. The CDR3: CAISESEGRGSGANVLTF. Written as DNA, the CDR3 is TGTGCCATCAGTGAGTCGGAGGGTAGAGGCTCTGGGGCCAACGTCCTGACTTTC.

V and J are TRBV19 and TRBJ2-1; 12 bases align to TRBD2. The length of the CDR3 is 15 residues. CDR1 is LNHDA, CDR2 SQIVND, per germline (reference sequence). The V segment lost 6 bases and the J segment 4 bases; nucleotides outside the gene matches: 4. CDR3 loop: CASRKLAGGYNEQFF. In DNA, the CDR3 is TGTGCCAGTAGAAAACTAGCGGGGGGTTACAATGAGCAGTTCTTC.

The chain combines TRBV7-2 with TRBJ2-5; no firm D call. Germline V gene data show CDR1 as SGHTA and CDR2 as FQGNSA. V was clipped by 3 bases and J by 0 bases, with 11 bases between them. The CDR3 loop spans 15 amino acids. The CDR3 region has the DNA TGTGCCAGCAGCTTTTTCGGGTCAAACCAAGAGACCCAGTACTTC. Translation gives CASSFFGSNQETQYF.

The chain joins TRBV5-1 to TRBJ1-1; TRBD1 matches 8 bases. This CDR3 comprises 17 residues. CDR1 and CDR2 from the germline V gene are SGHRS and YFSETQ. J was trimmed by 0 bases and V by 3 bases; bases with no gene match: 10. The chain's CDR3 is CASSWTTGVAVNTEAFF. CDR3 DNA: TGCGCCAGCAGCTGGACGACAGGGGTGGCGGTGAACACTGAAGCTTTCTTT.